This T cell receptor beta chain was captured in a study of identical twins. TCRdb reprocessed the 5' RACE reads via MiXCR and lists one record per CDR3 protein. The sample shows about 470,000 distinct CDR3 sequences, roughly a quarter of them seen only once. The CDR3 extends over 13 amino acids. Germline V lookup: CDR1 SGHTA, CDR2 FQGTGA. Trimming took 5 bases from V and 13 from J, leaving 18 bases between them. The same data also went into a second study, on T cells expressing NK-cell markers. That paper adds: The share of CD8+ T cells held by dominant NKG2C+ clonotypes was about 1.0-7.5% in about 6 donors.

The chain recombines TRBV7-3 with TRBJ2-1; no clear D. The TCR comes from a woman younger than 30 in good health. The sequencing sample was made of CD4+ T cells sorted from blood. The CDR3 sequence is CASSGGVGFGQFF. The CDR3 coding sequence is TGTGCCAGCAGCGGCGGTGTTGGGTTTGGACAGTTCTTC.